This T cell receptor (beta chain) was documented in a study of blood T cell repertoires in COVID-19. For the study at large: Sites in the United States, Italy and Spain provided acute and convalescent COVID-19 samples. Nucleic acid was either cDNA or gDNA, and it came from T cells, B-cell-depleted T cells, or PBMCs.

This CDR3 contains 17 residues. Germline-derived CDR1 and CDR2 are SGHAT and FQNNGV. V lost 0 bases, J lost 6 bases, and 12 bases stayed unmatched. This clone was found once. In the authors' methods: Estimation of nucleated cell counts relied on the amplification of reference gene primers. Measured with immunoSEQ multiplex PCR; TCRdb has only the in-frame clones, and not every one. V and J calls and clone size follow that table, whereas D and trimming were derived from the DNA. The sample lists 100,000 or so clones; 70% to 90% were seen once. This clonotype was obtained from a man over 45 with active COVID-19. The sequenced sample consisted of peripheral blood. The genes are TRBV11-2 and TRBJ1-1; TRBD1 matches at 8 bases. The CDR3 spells CASSLDLPDRAGAEAFF. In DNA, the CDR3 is TGTGCCAGCAGCTTAGACCTACCGGACAGGGCGGGCGCTGAAGCTTTCTTT.